The following is a T cell receptor beta chain sequence with its context. In the study's own analysis: Amplified reference gene primers provided the basis for estimating nucleated cell counts. Measured with immunoSEQ multiplex PCR; TCRdb has only the in-frame clones, and not every one. V and J calls and clone size are as listed in that table; D and trimming were resolved from the DNA. The sample includes a few hundred thousand clones, about nine tenths of them seen just once. These data belong to a study of blood T cell repertoires in COVID-19. V lost 7 bases, J lost 3 bases, and 12 bases lay in between. Germline values: CDR1 SNHLY, CDR2 FYNNEI. The CDR3 is 14 residues long. Across about two dozen US areas, participants ranged in age from about 18 to 90 years.

The genes are TRBV2 and TRBJ2-2; a weak D match, TRBD2 (6 bases). The specimen was PBMCs or T cells enriched from blood (not recorded which). This receptor was taken from a woman under 40 who had recovered from COVID-19. DNA for the CDR3: TGTGCCAGCATCTACGGGAGCGACACCGGGGAGCTGTTTTTT. Amino acids: CASIYGSDTGELFF.